Sequencing of this T cell receptor beta chain was carried out in a study of blood T cell repertoires in COVID-19. Study background: Samples came from the United States, Italy and Spain, spanning acute and convalescent COVID-19. The analysed material was cDNA or gDNA that came from T cells, B-cell-depleted T cells, or PBMCs.

Germline V gene lookup returns CDR1 SGHVS and CDR2 FQNEAQ. Trimming left V 5 bases short and J 9 bases short, with 38 bases between. This CDR3 has 21 residues. Under the authors' procedure: Nucleated cell number was recorded as an estimate derived from reference gene primer amplification. Measured with immunoSEQ multiplex PCR; TCRdb has only the in-frame clones, and not every one. That table furnishes V, J and clone size, whereas the DNA furnished D and trimming. The table lists some 260,000 clones, nearly 90% of them singletons, with approximately 3.3% in the top ten. The sequence derives from a man between 18 and 35 years old with active or convalescent COVID-19. The gene calls are TRBV7-8 and TRBJ2-1; tentatively, D is TRBD1 (5 bases). Sequenced input: peripheral blood. CDR3 residues: CASSLSPGASYSRAVTGEQFF. CDR3 sequence (DNA): TGTGCCAGCAGCCTTAGCCCTGGGGCTAGTTATAGTCGAGCAGTCACAGGTGAGCAGTTCTTC.